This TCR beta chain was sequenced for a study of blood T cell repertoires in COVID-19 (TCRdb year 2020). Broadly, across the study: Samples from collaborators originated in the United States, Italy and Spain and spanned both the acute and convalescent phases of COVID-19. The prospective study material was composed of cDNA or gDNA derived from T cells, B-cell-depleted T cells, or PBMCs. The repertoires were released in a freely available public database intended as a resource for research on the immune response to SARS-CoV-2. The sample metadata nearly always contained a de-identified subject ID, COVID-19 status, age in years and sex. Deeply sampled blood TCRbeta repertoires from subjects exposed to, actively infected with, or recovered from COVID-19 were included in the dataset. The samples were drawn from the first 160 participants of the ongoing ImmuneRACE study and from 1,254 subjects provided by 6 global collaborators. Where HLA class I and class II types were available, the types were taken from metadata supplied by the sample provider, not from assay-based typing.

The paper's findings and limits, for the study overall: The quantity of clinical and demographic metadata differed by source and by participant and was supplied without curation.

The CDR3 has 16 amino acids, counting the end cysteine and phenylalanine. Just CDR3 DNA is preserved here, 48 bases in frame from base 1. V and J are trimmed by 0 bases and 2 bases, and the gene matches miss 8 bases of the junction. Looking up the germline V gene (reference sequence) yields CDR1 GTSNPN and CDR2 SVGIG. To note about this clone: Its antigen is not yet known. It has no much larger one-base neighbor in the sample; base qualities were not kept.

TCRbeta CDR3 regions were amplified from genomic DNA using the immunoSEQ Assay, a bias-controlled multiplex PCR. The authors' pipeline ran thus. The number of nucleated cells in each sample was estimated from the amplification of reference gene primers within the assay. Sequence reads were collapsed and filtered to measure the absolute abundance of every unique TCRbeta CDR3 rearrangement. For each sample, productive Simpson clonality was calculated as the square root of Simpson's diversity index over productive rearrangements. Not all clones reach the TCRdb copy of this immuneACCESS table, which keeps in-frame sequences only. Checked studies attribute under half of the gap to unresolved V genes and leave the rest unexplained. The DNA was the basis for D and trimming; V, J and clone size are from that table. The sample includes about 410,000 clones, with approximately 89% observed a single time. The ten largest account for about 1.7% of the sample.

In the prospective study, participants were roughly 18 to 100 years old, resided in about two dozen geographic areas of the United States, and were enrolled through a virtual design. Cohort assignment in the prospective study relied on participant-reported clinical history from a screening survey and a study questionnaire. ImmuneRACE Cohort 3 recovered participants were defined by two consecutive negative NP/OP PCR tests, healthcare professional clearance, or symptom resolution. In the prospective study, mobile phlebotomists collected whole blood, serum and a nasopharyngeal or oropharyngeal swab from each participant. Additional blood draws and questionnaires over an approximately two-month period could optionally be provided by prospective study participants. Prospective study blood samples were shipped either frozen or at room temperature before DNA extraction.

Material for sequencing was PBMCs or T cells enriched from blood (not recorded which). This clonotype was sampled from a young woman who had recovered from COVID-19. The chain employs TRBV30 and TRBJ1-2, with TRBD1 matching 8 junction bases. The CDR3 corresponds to CAWSVQGAGRNYGYTF. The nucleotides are TGTGCCTGGAGTGTTCAGGGGGCAGGCCGGAACTATGGCTACACCTTC.